This record looks at one T cell receptor (beta chain) sequence and its context. Assay: immunoSEQ multiplex PCR; the TCRdb copy retains only in-frame clones and omits some. Of approximately 70,000 clones in the sample, roughly 90% were seen once. The sample belongs to a study of T cell changes during pregnancy in multiple sclerosis. Germline CDR1 and CDR2: MNHNS and SASEGT. The CDR3 extends over 15 amino acids. Trimming at V came to 10 bases and at J to 5 bases, leaving 9 bases not matched to a gene. This sequence joins TRBV6-1 and TRBJ2-1; 12 nucleotides agree with TRBD2. The source was peripheral blood, collected in the first trimester of pregnancy. This clonotype originated in a female donor in good health, enrolled as a control in a pregnancy study. The CDR3, as DNA: TGTGCCACATTGCGACTAGCGGGAGTACACAATGAGCAGTTCTTC. Residues: CATLRLAGVHNEQFF.